A single sample is the source of the 15 T cell receptor beta chains below, sequenced in a study of T cells in localized non-small cell lung cancer (TCRdb year 2020). Libraries were built with the immunoSEQ multiplex PCR assay. Sourced from immuneACCESS, this table was stored by TCRdb with only in-frame sequences that have V and J called. A share of the clones is absent; for the studies checked, an unresolved V gene accounts for under half, and the remainder has no known explanation. Recorded for this sample are 30,000 to 45,000 clones; approximately 89% of them occurred a single time. Less than 3.5% of the sample lies in the top ten. The source material was peripheral blood, sampled before any cancer treatment. Receptors were obtained from a woman aged 35 to 70 with stage I lung adenocarcinoma.

This clone appeared a few times. The chain joins TRBV28 to TRBJ2-1; 9 bases are a match to TRBD1. CDR3 length: 15 residues. Trimming at V came to 6 bases and at J to 7 bases, leaving 10 bases not matched to a gene. Germline V gives CDR1 MDHEN, CDR2 SYDVKM. CDR3 DNA: TGTGCCAGCAGAATCCTACAGGGGGCGTTGAATGAGCAGTTCTTC. It codes for CASRILQGALNEQFF. The full variable domain, rest sourced from reference TRBV28 and TRBJ2-1, is DVKVTQSSRYLVKRTGEKVFLECVQDMDHENMFWYRQDPGLGLRLIYFSYDVKMKEKGDIPEGYSVSREKKERFSLILESASTNQTSMYLCASRILQGALNEQFFGPGTRLTVL.

The V gene is TRBV9, the J gene TRBJ1-2; weak D call: TRBD1 (5 bases). The germline CDR1 and CDR2 sequences are SGDLS and YYNGEE. Trimming pared 4 bases from V and 1 base from J, leaving 8 bases between. The CDR3 covers 13 residues. CDR3 amino acids: CASSRQSNYGYTF. DNA for the CDR3: TGTGCCAGCAGCAGACAGAGTAACTATGGCTACACCTTC. Using reference TRBV9 and TRBJ1-2 for the parts outside the CDR3, the full variable domain is DSGVTQTPKHLITATGQRVTLRCSPRSGDLSVYWYQQSLDQGLQFLIQYYNGEERAKGNILERFSAQQFPDLHSELNLSSLELGDSALYFCASSRQSNYGYTFGSGTRLTVV.

The J gene is TRBJ2-2, the V gene TRBV27; D might be TRBD1 or TRBD2, each matching 5 bases. This CDR3 is 17 amino acids long. V was shortened by 6 bases and J by 3 bases, with 20 bases between the two germline ends. Germline loops: CDR1 MNHEY, CDR2 SMNVEV (reference sequence). CDR3 nucleotides: TGTGCCAGCAGCCGGGACGAGGTCCGATCGGACACCGGGGAGCTGTTTTTT. Translating gives CASSRDEVRSDTGELFF.

The chain combines TRBV7-8 with TRBJ1-5; 8 bases agree with TRBD1. Germline-derived CDR1 and CDR2 are SGHVS and FQNEAQ. The J segment lost 2 bases and the V segment lost 1 base, leaving 4 bases of the junction unmatched. CDR3 length equals 16 residues. The CDR3 DNA follows: TGTGCCAGCAGCTTAGGGCGACAGGGGCGCAATCAGCCCCAGCATTTT. As protein: CASSLGRQGRNQPQHF.

This clone was counted once. The V and J genes are TRBV9 and TRBJ2-5; D unresolved. V lost 4 bases, J lost 3 bases, and 16 bases lay in between. Germline V gene data show CDR1 as SGDLS and CDR2 as YYNGEE. This CDR3 has 15 residues. The CDR3 sequence: CASSPTGRREETQYF. The CDR3 nucleotides read TGTGCCAGCAGCCCCACCGGACGCCGCGAAGAGACCCAGTACTTC.

This chain connects TRBV5-1 to TRBJ2-1; maybe TRBD1 (5 bases). Germline V gene lookup returns CDR1 SGHRS and CDR2 YFSETQ. V dropped 4 bases and J dropped 2 bases, with 13 bases sitting between them. CDR3 length: 15 amino acids. In DNA form, the CDR3 reads TGCGCCAGCAGCCCGCAGGGATGGGCCTACAATGAGCAGTTCTTC. Its translation is CASSPQGWAYNEQFF.

This chain joins TRBV11-2 and TRBJ1-3; possibly TRBD1 for D (5 bases). Between the trimmed V and J ends, which lost 4 bases and 4 bases, there was a span of 8 bases. The V gene's germline CDR1 is SGHAT and CDR2 FQNNGV. CDR3 size: 13 residues. The CDR3 coding sequence is TGTGCCAGCAGCTCGACAGCCGGAAACACCATATATTTT. The encoded protein is CASSSTAGNTIYF.

This clone was found once. Other DNA sequences from this sample encode an identical CDR3 as well. V is TRBV19 and J is TRBJ1-4; D gene unclear. Germline CDR1 reads LNHDA; CDR2 reads SQIVND (reference sequence). The CDR3 loop spans 13 amino acids. The V end was cut by 8 bases, the J end by 5 bases, with 12 bases between. The CDR3 nucleotides are TGTGCCAGTTCATCCGGAGGGAATGAAAAACTGTTTTTT. Translated: CASSSGGNEKLFF.

J is TRBJ2-1 and V is TRBV7-2; the match to TRBD2 covers 7 bases. Trimming removed 5 bases from V and 4 bases from J; junction bases left unmatched: 8. The germline V gene encodes CDR1 SGHTA and CDR2 FQGNSA. This CDR3 has 15 amino acids. CDR3 amino acids: CASSPPGLLYNEQFF. The CDR3 coding sequence is TGTGCCAGCAGCCCGCCGGGACTACTATACAATGAGCAGTTCTTC.

The chain employs TRBV11-1 and TRBJ2-5, with TRBD1 identical over 11 bases. Germline CDR1 is SGHAT and CDR2 is FQDESV (reference sequence). The V segment lost 5 bases and the J segment 5 bases; nucleotides outside the gene matches: 7. The length of the CDR3 is 15 residues. The DNA of the CDR3 is TGTGCCAGCAGCCCTGGACAGGGGGCGGTCGAGACCCAGTACTTC. It translates to CASSPGQGAVETQYF.

This chain joins TRBV28 and TRBJ1-5; 8 nucleotides line up with TRBD1. CDR1 is MDHEN, CDR2 SYDVKM, per germline. The CDR3 runs 15 residues. V trimming: 4 bases; J trimming: 6 bases; junction bases outside the gene matches: 8. CDR3 residues: CASSSQGAGGQPQHF. CDR3 sequence (DNA): TGTGCCAGCAGTTCGCAGGGGGCCGGGGGTCAGCCCCAGCATTTT.

The chain combines TRBV2 with TRBJ2-7; D uncertain. This CDR3 has 10 residues. CDR1 and CDR2 from the germline V gene are SNHLY and FYNNEI. V was trimmed by 4 bases and J by 2 bases, leaving 0 bases between them. The CDR3 loop reads CASSAYEQYF. DNA of the CDR3: TGTGCCAGCAGTGCCTACGAGCAGTACTTC.

This chain connects TRBV27 to TRBJ2-1; D gene unclear. V lost 2 bases to trimming and J lost 4 bases, with 18 bases between them. CDR1 is MNHEY and CDR2 is SMNVEV in the germline V gene (reference sequence). This CDR3 is 17 amino acids long. The CDR3 DNA reads as TGTGCCAGCAGTTTAGAGTTTTGGAATCAGGCATACAATGAGCAGTTCTTC. Its protein is CASSLEFWNQAYNEQFF.

This chain uses TRBV14 with TRBJ2-1; perhaps TRBD2 as D (7 bases). Trimming took 4 bases from V and 12 from J, leaving 22 bases between them. The CDR3 is 15 residues long. Germline-derived CDR1 and CDR2 are SGHDN and FVKESK. The CDR3 spells CASSPQGGPLEVQFF. CDR3 nucleotide sequence: TGTGCCAGCAGCCCACAGGGAGGGCCTTTAGAGGTGCAGTTCTTC.

V and J are TRBV5-5 and TRBJ1-2; 7 bases match TRBD1. The junction had 3 bases not matched to a gene; V was cut back by 0 bases and J by 4 bases. Germline V lookup: CDR1 SGHKS, CDR2 YYEKEE (reference sequence). The CDR3 sequence is 14 residues long. CDR3 sequence reads: CASSLGGQSYGYTF. The CDR3 nucleotides are TGTGCCAGCAGCTTGGGGGGACAGTCCTATGGCTACACCTTC.